Only one count was recorded for the clone carrying this TCR beta chain. This sample is drawn from a study of early T cells in non-severe SARS-CoV-2 infection. MiXCR, run by TCRdb on the 5' RACE reads, gives a single entry per CDR3 protein. Of about 44,000 distinct CDR3 sequences detected, 5.5% to 7.5% appear once; the ten largest clones hold around 20%. Germline V gene lookup returns CDR1 SGHRS and CDR2 YFSETQ. There are 15 residues in the CDR3. The V end was cut by 4 bases, the J end by 5 bases, with 15 bases between. The chain uses TRBV5-1 and TRBJ1-4; possibly TRBD1 for D (6 bases). Sequencing was performed on whole blood, taken at baseline. This TCR derives from an adult who was a healthcare worker with PCR-confirmed SARS-CoV-2 infection or an uninfected control (not recorded which). CDR3 sequence: CASSPVGTKNEKLFF. For the CDR3, the DNA is TGCGCCAGCAGCCCGGTAGGGACAAAAAATGAAAAACTGTTTTTT.